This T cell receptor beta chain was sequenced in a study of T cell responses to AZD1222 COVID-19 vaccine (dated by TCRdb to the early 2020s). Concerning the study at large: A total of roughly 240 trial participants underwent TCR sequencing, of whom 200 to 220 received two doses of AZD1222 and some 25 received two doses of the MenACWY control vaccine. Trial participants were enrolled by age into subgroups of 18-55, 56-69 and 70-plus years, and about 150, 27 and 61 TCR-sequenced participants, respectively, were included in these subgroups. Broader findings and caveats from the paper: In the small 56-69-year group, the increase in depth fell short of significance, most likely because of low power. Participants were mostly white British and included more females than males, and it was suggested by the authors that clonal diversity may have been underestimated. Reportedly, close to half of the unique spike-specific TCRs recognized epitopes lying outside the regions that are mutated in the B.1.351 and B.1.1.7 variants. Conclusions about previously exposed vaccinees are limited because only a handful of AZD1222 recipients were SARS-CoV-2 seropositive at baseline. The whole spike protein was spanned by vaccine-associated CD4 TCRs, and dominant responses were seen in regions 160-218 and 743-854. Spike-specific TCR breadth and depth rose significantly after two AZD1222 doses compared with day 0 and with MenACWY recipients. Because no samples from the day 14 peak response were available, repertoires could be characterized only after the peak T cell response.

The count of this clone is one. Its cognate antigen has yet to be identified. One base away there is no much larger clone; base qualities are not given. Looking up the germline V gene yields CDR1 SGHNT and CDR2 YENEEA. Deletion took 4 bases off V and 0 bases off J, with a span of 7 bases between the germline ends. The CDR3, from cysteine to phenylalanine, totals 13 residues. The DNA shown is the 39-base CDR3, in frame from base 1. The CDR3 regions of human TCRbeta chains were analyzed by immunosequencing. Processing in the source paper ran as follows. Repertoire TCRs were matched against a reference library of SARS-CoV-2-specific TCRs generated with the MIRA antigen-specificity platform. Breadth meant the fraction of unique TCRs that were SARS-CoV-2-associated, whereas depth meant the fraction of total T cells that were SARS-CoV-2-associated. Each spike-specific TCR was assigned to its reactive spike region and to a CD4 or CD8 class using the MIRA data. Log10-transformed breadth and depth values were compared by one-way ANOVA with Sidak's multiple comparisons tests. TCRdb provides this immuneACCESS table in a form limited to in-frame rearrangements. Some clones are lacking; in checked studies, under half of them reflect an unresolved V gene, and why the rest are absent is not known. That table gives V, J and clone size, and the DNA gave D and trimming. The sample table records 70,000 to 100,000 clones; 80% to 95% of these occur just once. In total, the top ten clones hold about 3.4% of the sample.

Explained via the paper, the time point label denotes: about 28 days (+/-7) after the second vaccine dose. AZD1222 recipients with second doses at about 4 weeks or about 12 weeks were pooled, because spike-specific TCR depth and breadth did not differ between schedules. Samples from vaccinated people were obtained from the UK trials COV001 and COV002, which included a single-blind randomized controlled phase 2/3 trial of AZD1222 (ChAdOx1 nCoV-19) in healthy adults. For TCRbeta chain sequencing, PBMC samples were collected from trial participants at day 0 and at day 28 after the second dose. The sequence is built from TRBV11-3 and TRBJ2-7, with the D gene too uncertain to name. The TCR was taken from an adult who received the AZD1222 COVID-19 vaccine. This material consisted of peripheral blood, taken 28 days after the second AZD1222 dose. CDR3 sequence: CASSSTNSYEQYF. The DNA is TGTGCCAGCAGCTCTACTAACTCCTACGAGCAGTACTTC. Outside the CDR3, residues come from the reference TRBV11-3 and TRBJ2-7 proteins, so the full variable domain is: EAGVVQSPRYKIIEKKQPVAFWCNPISGHNTLYWYLQNLGQGPELLIRYENEEAVDDSQLPKDRFSAERLKGVDSTLKIQPAELGDSAVYLCASSSTNSYEQYFGPGTRLTVT.